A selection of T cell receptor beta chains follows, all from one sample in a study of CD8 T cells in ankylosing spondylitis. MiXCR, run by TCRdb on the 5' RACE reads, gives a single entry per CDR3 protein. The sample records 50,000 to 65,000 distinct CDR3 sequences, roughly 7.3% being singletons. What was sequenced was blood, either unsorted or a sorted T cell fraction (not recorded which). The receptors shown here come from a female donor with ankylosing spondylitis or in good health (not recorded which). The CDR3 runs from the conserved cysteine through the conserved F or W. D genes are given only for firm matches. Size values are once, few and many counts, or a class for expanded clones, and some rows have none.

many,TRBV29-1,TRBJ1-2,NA,TGCAGTATTGAAGGGGGCTATGGCTACACCTTC,CSIEGGYGYTF
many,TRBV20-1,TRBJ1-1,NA,TGTGCCCCGACATTGACGAACACTGAAGCTTTCTTT,CAPTLTNTEAFF
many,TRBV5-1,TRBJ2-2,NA,TGCGCCAGCAGCTTGATTACCGGGACAATTCCCGGGGAGCTGTTTTTT,CASSLITGTIPGELFF
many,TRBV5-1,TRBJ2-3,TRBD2,TGCGCCAGCAGCTTGGCCCGGGACTACCTCTTCGGGAATACGCAGTATTTT,CASSLARDYLFGNTQYF
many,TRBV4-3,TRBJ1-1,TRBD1,TGCGCCAGCAGCCATACCCAGGGACAGCAGGCTGAAGCTTTCTTT,CASSHTQGQQAEAFF
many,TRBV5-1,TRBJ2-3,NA,TGCGCCAGCAGCCTGGGACTTAGCACAGATACGCAGTATTTT,CASSLGLSTDTQYF
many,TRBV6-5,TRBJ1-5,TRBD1,TGTGCCAGCAGTTACGATTGGACAGGGGTAAGACAGCCCCAGCATTTT,CASSYDWTGVRQPQHF
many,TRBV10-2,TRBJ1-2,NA,TGCGCCAGCAGAGACACTACGGGACACTATGGCTACACCTTC,CASRDTTGHYGYTF
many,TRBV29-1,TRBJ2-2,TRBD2,TGCAGCGTTGTTTGGGGACTAAGGACCGGGGAGCTGTTTTTT,CSVVWGLRTGELFF
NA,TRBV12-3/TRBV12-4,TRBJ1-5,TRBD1,TGTGCCTTCAGTTTCCTCCGGGACAGGGTGGGATTAGGCAATCAGCCCCAGCATTTT,CAFSFLRDRVGLGNQPQHF
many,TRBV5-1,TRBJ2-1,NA,TGCGCCAGCAGCTTGGGGGCAACCTCCTACAATGAGCAGTTCTTC,CASSLGATSYNEQFF
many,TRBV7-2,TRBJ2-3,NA,TGTGCCAGCAGCTTAATGACAGATACGCAGTATTTT,CASSLMTDTQYF
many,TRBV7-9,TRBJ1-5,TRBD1,TGTGCCAGCAGCCCAAGGGGAGGGGGCGGTCAGCCCCAGCATTTT,CASSPRGGGGQPQHF
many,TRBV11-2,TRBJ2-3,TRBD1,TGTGCCAGCAGCCGGACAGGGATCTCAGATACGCAGTATTTT,CASSRTGISDTQYF
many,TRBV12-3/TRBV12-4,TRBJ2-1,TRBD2,TGTGCCAGCAGTTTTGTGGGGGGGAGATACAATGAGCAGTTCTTC,CASSFVGGRYNEQFF
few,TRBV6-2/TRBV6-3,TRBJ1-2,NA,TGTGCCAGCAGTTACCCGACAGCGCGTCACCCTACCCCTGGCTACACCTTC,CASSYPTARHPTPGYTF
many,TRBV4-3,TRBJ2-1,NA,TGCGCCAGCAGCCAAGATGTAGGGTCCTTACAGTTCTTC,CASSQDVGSLQFF
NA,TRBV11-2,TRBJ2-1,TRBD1,TGTGCCAGCAGCTTAGCTTTTGGGACAGCCTACAATGAGCAGTTCTTC,CASSLAFGTAYNEQFF
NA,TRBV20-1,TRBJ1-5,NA,TGCAGTGCTAGAGATGGAGGACACCTCAATCAGCCCCAGCATTTT,CSARDGGHLNQPQHF
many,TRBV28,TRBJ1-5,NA,TGTGCCAGCAGCATACGGAGGGGAGTCCTCGGAAGCGGCCAGCCCCAGCATTTT,CASSIRRGVLGSGQPQHF
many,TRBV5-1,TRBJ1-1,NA,TGCGCCAGCAGCTTCGGGACACCGAACACTGAAGCTTTCTTT,CASSFGTPNTEAFF
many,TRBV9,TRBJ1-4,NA,TGTGCCAGCAGCGGACATCAGACGGGGGGTAATGAAAAACTGTTTTTT,CASSGHQTGGNEKLFF
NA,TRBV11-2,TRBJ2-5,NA,TGTGCCAGCAGCCCTCCTATGGCCCAAGAGACCCAGTACTTC,CASSPPMAQETQYF
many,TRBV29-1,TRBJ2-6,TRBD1,TGCAGCGCTGCACAGGGGGCGCGGGCTGGGGCCAACGTCCTGACTTTC,CSAAQGARAGANVLTF
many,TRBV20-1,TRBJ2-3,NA,TGCAGTGCTAGAACTAGCACTAGCACAGATACGCAGTATTTT,CSARTSTSTDTQYF
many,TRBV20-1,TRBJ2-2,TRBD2,TGCAGTGCTCCACTCACTAGCGGAGGGACCGGGGAGCTGTTTTTT,CSAPLTSGGTGELFF
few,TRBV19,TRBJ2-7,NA,TGTGCCAGTAGTATAGGTGGGACGGCGACCTACGAGCAGTACTTC,CASSIGGTATYEQYF
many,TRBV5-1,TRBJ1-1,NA,TGCGCCAGCAGCTTGACCCACGAGAGGGAAGCTTTCTTT,CASSLTHEREAFF
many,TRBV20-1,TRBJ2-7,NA,TGCAGTGCTAGTAGTCGAGGCTCCTACGAGCAGTACTTC,CSASSRGSYEQYF
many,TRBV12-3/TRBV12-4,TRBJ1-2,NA,TGTGCCAGCAGTCCCGGCGGTGGCTACACCTTC,CASSPGGGYTF
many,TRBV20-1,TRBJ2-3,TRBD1,TGCAGTGCTCTGACAGGGTCTAGCACAGATACGCAGTATTTT,CSALTGSSTDTQYF
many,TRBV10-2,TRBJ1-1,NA,TGCGCCAGCAGTGAGTCTGGGCGGGAAGCTTTCTTT,CASSESGREAFF
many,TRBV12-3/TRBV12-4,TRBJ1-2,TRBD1,TGTGCCAGCAGTGGGACAGGGGGCGGTGGCTACACCTTC,CASSGTGGGGYTF
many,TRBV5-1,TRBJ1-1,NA,TGCGCCAGCAGCTTGGGGACGGATATGAACACTGAAGCTTTCTTT,CASSLGTDMNTEAFF
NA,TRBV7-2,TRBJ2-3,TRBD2,TGTGCCAGCAGCGTACTAGCGGGGTCTCCCACAGATACGCAGTATTTT,CASSVLAGSPTDTQYF
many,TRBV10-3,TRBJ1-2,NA,TGTGCCATCAGTTCAGACTTGAACTATGGCTACACCTTC,CAISSDLNYGYTF
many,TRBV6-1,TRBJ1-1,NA,TGTGCCAGCAGAAGGACTCAGAACACTGAAGCTTTCTTT,CASRRTQNTEAFF
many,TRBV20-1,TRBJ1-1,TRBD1,TGCAGTGCTAGTTTAGGGACAGTCAACACTGAAGCTTTCTTT,CSASLGTVNTEAFF
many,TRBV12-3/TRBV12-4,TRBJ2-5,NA,TGTGCCAGCAGTTCTATGACAGGACAAGAGACCCAGTACTTC,CASSSMTGQETQYF
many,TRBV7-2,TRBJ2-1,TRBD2,TGTGCCAGCACCCCTCGGGCTAGCGGCTACAATGAGCAGTTCTTC,CASTPRASGYNEQFF
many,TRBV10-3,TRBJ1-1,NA,TGTGCCATCAGTGAGTGGGAGGGACCGAACACTGAAGCTTTCTTT,CAISEWEGPNTEAFF
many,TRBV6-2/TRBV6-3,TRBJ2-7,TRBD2,TGTGCCAGTTCGACGGGGGGGTACGAGCAGTACTTC,CASSTGGYEQYF
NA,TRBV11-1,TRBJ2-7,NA,TGTGCCAGCAGGTCAGGATCCGAGCAGTACTTC,CASRSGSEQYF
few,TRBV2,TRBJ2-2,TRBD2,TGTGCCTTCTGTTGTTTGGGACTAGCGCCAATCGGGGACACCGGGGAGCTGTTTTTT,CAFCCLGLAPIGDTGELFF
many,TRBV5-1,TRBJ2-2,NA,TGCGCCAGCAGCTTGTTCGCGACAGCGAACACCGGGGAGCTGTTTTTT,CASSLFATANTGELFF
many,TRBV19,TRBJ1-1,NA,TGTGCCAGTAGTATGGGTATTGCAGGGAACACTGAAGCTTTCTTT,CASSMGIAGNTEAFF
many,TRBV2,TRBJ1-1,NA,TGTGCCAGCAGTGGCAGGGCCAACACTGAAGCTTTCTTT,CASSGRANTEAFF
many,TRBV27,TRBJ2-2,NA,TGTGCCAGCAGTTTATCGGCGGGTGATTGGTTCGGCGGGGAGCTGTTTTTT,CASSLSAGDWFGGELFF
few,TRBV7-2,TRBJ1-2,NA,TGTGCCAGCAGCCGGGCGAGGGGGGATTATGGCTACACCTTC,CASSRARGDYGYTF
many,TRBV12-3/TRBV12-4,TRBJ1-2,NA,TGTGCCAGCAGTCCCAGGGTGTCTGGCTACACCTTC,CASSPRVSGYTF
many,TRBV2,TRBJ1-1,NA,TGTGCCATCTACCGGGCGGGGGGCACTGAAGCTTTCTTT,CAIYRAGGTEAFF
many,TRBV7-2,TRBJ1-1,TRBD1,TGTGCCAGCAGCTTGCCCGGGACAGGGAACACTGAAGCTTTCTTT,CASSLPGTGNTEAFF
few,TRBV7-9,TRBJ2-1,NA,TGTGCCAGCAGCTCCGACCGGGGCAATGAGCAGTTCTTC,CASSSDRGNEQFF
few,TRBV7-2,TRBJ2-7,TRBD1,TGTGCCAGCAGCTTAGCGCTGACAGGGTGGGCCTACGAGCAGTACTTC,CASSLALTGWAYEQYF
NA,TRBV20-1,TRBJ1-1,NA,TGCAGTGCTAGAGATGCTAGCGCGGACAATGAAGCTTTCTTT,CSARDASADNEAFF
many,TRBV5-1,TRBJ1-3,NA,TGCGCCAGCAGCTTGTCTATTAGCTCTGGAAACACCATATATTTT,CASSLSISSGNTIYF
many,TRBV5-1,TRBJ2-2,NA,TGCGCCAGCAGCACAGGGCACACCGGGGAGCTGTTTTTT,CASSTGHTGELFF
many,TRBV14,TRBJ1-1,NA,TGTGCCAGCAGCCAAATAAGGAACACTGAAGCTTTCTTT,CASSQIRNTEAFF
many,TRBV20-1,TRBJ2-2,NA,TGCAGTGCTAGAGGGGGGGGCCCGAACACCGGGGAGCTGTTTTTT,CSARGGGPNTGELFF
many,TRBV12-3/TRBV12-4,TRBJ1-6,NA,TGTGCCAGCAGTTTAGTCAGCAACTATAATTCACCCCTCCACTTT,CASSLVSNYNSPLHF